This is a list of T cell receptor beta chains from one sample in a study of PD-1 blockade in classical Hodgkin lymphoma. Libraries were prepared by immunoSEQ multiplex PCR; TCRdb keeps only in-frame clonotypes and omits some of them. The sample consists of around 100,000 clones, less than 95% of them appearing once. This specimen was peripheral blood mononuclear cells (PBMCs), taken before the fourth cycle of nivolumab. These receptors all stem from a human donor with classical Hodgkin lymphoma. CDR3s include the opening cysteine and the closing phenylalanine or tryptophan. Fields, in order: J gene, V gene, CDR3 protein.

J gene: TRBJ1-2
V gene: TRBV6-1
CDR3 protein: CASSEADRQSYGYTF

J gene: TRBJ1-5
V gene: TRBV6-5
CDR3 protein: CASSPGTEGQPQHF

J gene: TRBJ1-6
V gene: TRBV6-5
CDR3 protein: CASSSQTYNSPLHF

J gene: TRBJ1-2
V gene: TRBV6-6
CDR3 protein: CASSSGDYGYTF

J gene: TRBJ1-5
V gene: TRBV7-2
CDR3 protein: CASSLALGGQDRVF

J gene: TRBJ1-3
V gene: TRBV5-1
CDR3 protein: CASSDQGGLGNTIYF

J gene: TRBJ2-7
V gene: TRBV9
CDR3 protein: CASSQGLAPSYEQYF

J gene: TRBJ2-7
V gene: TRBV5-1
CDR3 protein: CASSGWTGLPYEQYF

J gene: TRBJ1-2
V gene: TRBV2
CDR3 protein: CASMEQGASYGYTF

J gene: TRBJ2-4
V gene: TRBV7-3
CDR3 protein: CASSRGHRLAGFTKNIQYF

J gene: TRBJ2-1
V gene: TRBV6-1
CDR3 protein: CASLGTSGGNEQFF

J gene: TRBJ1-1
V gene: TRBV27
CDR3 protein: CASSLLGIGGNTEAFF

J gene: TRBJ2-7
V gene: TRBV11-3
CDR3 protein: CASSLQTGVSYEQYF

J gene: TRBJ1-4
V gene: TRBV5-4
CDR3 protein: CASSPVQGPSNEKLFF

J gene: TRBJ2-3
V gene: TRBV14
CDR3 protein: CASSKTALGGATDTQYF

J gene: TRBJ2-3
V gene: TRBV7-6
CDR3 protein: CASSLARLGSTDTQYF

J gene: TRBJ1-4
V gene: TRBV2
CDR3 protein: CASAGQGKEKLFF

J gene: TRBJ2-1
V gene: TRBV27
CDR3 protein: CASNYRGGYNEQFF

J gene: TRBJ2-3
V gene: TRBV19
CDR3 protein: CASSMELKPDTQYF

J gene: TRBJ1-6
V gene: TRBV11-2
CDR3 protein: CASSPPLHF

J gene: TRBJ1-1
V gene: TRBV11-3
CDR3 protein: CASSLGGNTEAFF

J gene: TRBJ1-3
V gene: TRBV10-3
CDR3 protein: CAISGQGPNTIYF

J gene: TRBJ2-1
V gene: TRBV30
CDR3 protein: CAWSGGLGVNEQFF

J gene: TRBJ1-6
V gene: TRBV2
CDR3 protein: CASSEQGNNSPLHF

J gene: TRBJ1-3
V gene: TRBV5-1
CDR3 protein: CASSLGWGSSGNTIYF

J gene: TRBJ2-4
V gene: TRBV19
CDR3 protein: CASSIDFAGGSNHIQYF

J gene: TRBJ2-2
V gene: TRBV5-1
CDR3 protein: CASSLDLSWSSAGGELFF

J gene: TRBJ2-1
V gene: TRBV18
CDR3 protein: CASSPLPGPSNEQFF

J gene: TRBJ2-5
V gene: TRBV13
CDR3 protein: CASRATGDKETQYF

J gene: TRBJ2-5
V gene: TRBV7-9
CDR3 protein: CASSLNDGAQETQYF

J gene: TRBJ1-5
V gene: TRBV6-6
CDR3 protein: CASSLSTANQPQHF

J gene: TRBJ1-1
V gene: TRBV19
CDR3 protein: CASSLIGEAEAFF

J gene: TRBJ2-7
V gene: TRBV27
CDR3 protein: CASSHGPSYEQYF

J gene: TRBJ1-1
V gene: TRBV7-9
CDR3 protein: CASSKDREETEAFF

J gene: TRBJ1-1
V gene: TRBV10-3
CDR3 protein: CAIAREGREMTEAFF

J gene: TRBJ2-3
V gene: TRBV28
CDR3 protein: CASRALSPASDTQYF

J gene: TRBJ1-2
V gene: TRBV6-5
CDR3 protein: CATTGAYGYTF

J gene: TRBJ2-3
V gene: TRBV6-5
CDR3 protein: CASSYSSGEADTQYF